Shown below are 9 T cell receptor beta chains from a single sample sequenced in a study of OX40 agonist ivuxolimab in advanced cancers. Measured with immunoSEQ multiplex PCR; TCRdb has only the in-frame clones, and not every one. The data show about 58,000 clones, about 86% seen once. The sample here was CD4+ or CD8+ T cells sorted from blood, taken in a trial of the OX40 agonist ivuxolimab. Receptor source: an adult with an advanced solid tumor such as melanoma, head and neck, liver or kidney cancer.

The chain has TRBV18 and TRBJ1-3, with unresolved D. The V gene lost 2 bases and the J gene lost 0 bases, with 5 bases spanning the gap. The CDR3 extends over 14 amino acids. Germline CDR1 and CDR2: KGHSH and LQKENI. The CDR3 sequence is CASSPASSGNTIYF. The CDR3 bases are TGTGCCAGCTCACCAGCAAGCTCTGGAAACACCATATATTTT.

The chain combines TRBV18 with TRBJ2-5, with a weak D call TRBD1 (5 bases). There are 14 residues in the CDR3. Between the trimmed V and J ends, which lost 3 bases and 1 base, there was a span of 9 bases. Germline V gene sequence: CDR1 KGHSH, CDR2 LQKENI. The CDR3, as DNA: TGTGCCAGCTCACCGGGGCCCTCCCAAGAGACCCAGTACTTC. Its protein is CASSPGPSQETQYF. Full variable domain (outside the CDR3, taken from reference TRBV18 and TRBJ2-5): NAGVMQNPRHLVRRRGQEARLRCSPMKGHSHVYWYRQLPEEGLKFMVYLQKENIIDESGMPKERFSAEFPKEGPSILRIQQVVRGDSAAYFCASSPGPSQETQYFGPGTRLLVL.

This clone was counted only a few times. The V gene is TRBV18, the J gene TRBJ2-7, with D perhaps assigned TRBD1 or TRBD2 (5 bases each). V lost 5 bases and J lost 0, with 17 bases in between. CDR3 length: 16 amino acids. Germline-derived CDR1 and CDR2 are KGHSH and LQKENI. In DNA form, the CDR3 reads TGTGCCAGCTCAAACCTGGGGGTTGGGGGCTCCTACGAGCAGTACTTC. The encoded protein is CASSNLGVGGSYEQYF.

In its sample, this clone was seen a few times. The chain combines TRBV5-4 with TRBJ1-2, with D possibly TRBD1 on 6 matching bases. The germline V and J ends were trimmed by 4 bases and 7 bases, with 11 bases remaining between them. Germline-derived CDR1 and CDR2 are SGHNT and YYREEE (reference sequence). The CDR3 runs to 12 residues. CDR3 bases: TGTGCCAGCAGCAACACAGGGTTTGGCTACACCTTC. It encodes CASSNTGFGYTF.

This clone was seen only once. The genes are TRBV7-2 and TRBJ2-1; TRBD1 agrees at 7 bases. V lost 5 bases to trimming and J lost 0 bases; unmatched junction nucleotides: 7. Germline-derived CDR1 and CDR2 are SGHTA and FQGNSA. The CDR3 spans 16 residues. CDR3 residues: CASSPQGQSSYNEQFF. CDR3 in DNA: TGTGCCAGCAGCCCCCAGGGACAGAGCTCCTACAATGAGCAGTTCTTC.

The gene calls are TRBV18 and TRBJ1-5, with 7 bases matching TRBD1. CDR3 length: 14 residues. From germline, CDR1 is KGHSH and CDR2 LQKENI. V lost 2 bases and J lost 7; bases outside the gene matches: 5. The CDR3 nucleotides read TGTGCCAGCTCACCAGACAGGGCTCGGCAGCCCCAGCATTTT. Its protein is CASSPDRARQPQHF. The variable domain in full, completed from reference TRBV18 and TRBJ1-5, reads NAGVMQNPRHLVRRRGQEARLRCSPMKGHSHVYWYRQLPEEGLKFMVYLQKENIIDESGMPKERFSAEFPKEGPSILRIQQVVRGDSAAYFCASSPDRARQPQHFGDGTRLSIL.

This chain joins TRBV11-2 and TRBJ2-7, with a weak D call TRBD1 (5 bases). There are 15 residues in the CDR3. V lost 1 base and J 4 bases, leaving 14 bases between the germline ends. Germline CDR1 is SGHAT and CDR2 is FQNNGV. CDR3: CASSLVGGAEYEQYF. CDR3 DNA: TGTGCCAGCAGCTTAGTGGGTGGGGCAGAGTACGAGCAGTACTTC.

V and J are TRBV2 and TRBJ1-1, with TRBD1 matching over 7 bases. V shed 8 bases and J 9 bases; nucleotides not matched to a gene: 12. Germline loops: CDR1 SNHLY, CDR2 FYNNEI. The CDR3 is 13 amino acids. The CDR3 DNA sequence: TGTGCCAGCGAGATGGCAGTAAGGGGGCAAGCTTTCTTT. Translated: CASEMAVRGQAFF.

The V and J genes are TRBV7-6 and TRBJ1-3, with 7 bases identical to TRBD1. The germline V gene has CDR1 SGHVS and CDR2 FNYEAQ. The length of the CDR3 is 19 residues. Germline trimming cut 5 bases from V and 1 base from J; bases unmatched to any gene: 17. The CDR3 sequence is CASSKGGSAVLTSGNTIYF. The DNA for the CDR3 is TGTGCCAGCAGCAAAGGGGGCTCGGCAGTTCTCACGTCTGGAAACACCATATATTTT.